This TCR beta chain was found in a study of blood T cell repertoires in COVID-19. Study-wide context: Collection of acute and convalescent COVID-19 samples took place in the United States, Italy and Spain.

Recruitment covered about two dozen US areas and drew participants whose ages spanned roughly 18 to 100 years. How the authors handled the data: Amplification of reference gene primers provided the estimated nucleated cell counts. Method: immunoSEQ multiplex PCR; TCRdb's copy keeps in-frame clones and lacks some. V and J calls and clone size are given by that table; D and trimming were obtained from the DNA. The sample contains approximately 260,000 clones, nearly 90% of which appear only once. The junction had 4 bases not matched to a gene; V was cut back by 5 bases and J by 11 bases. Germline V gene data show CDR1 as SGHVS and CDR2 as FQNEAQ. The CDR3 spans 12 residues.

This TCR was recovered from a woman in her sixties who had recovered from COVID-19. Sequences were obtained from PBMCs or T cells enriched from blood (not recorded which). The chain carries TRBV7-8 and TRBJ2-1, with 9 positions matching TRBD2. The CDR3 DNA follows: TGTGCCAGCAGCCCTGGGACTAGCAAGCAGTTCTTC. Translating gives CASSPGTSKQFF.